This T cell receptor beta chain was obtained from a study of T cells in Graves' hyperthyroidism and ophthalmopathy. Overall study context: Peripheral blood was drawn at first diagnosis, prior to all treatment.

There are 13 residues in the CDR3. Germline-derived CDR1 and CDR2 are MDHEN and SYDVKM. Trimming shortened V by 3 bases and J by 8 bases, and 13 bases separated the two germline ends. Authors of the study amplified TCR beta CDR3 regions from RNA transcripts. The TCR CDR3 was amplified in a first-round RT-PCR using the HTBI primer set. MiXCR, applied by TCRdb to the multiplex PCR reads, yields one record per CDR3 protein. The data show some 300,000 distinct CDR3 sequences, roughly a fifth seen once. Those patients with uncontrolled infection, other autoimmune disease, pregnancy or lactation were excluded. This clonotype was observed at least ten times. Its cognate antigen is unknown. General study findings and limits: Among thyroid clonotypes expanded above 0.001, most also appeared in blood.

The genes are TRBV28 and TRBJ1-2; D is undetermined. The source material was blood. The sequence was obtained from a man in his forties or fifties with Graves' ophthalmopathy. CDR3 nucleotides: TGTGCCAGCAGTTTCGAAACCGTTCGGGGCTACACCTTC. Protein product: CASSFETVRGYTF.